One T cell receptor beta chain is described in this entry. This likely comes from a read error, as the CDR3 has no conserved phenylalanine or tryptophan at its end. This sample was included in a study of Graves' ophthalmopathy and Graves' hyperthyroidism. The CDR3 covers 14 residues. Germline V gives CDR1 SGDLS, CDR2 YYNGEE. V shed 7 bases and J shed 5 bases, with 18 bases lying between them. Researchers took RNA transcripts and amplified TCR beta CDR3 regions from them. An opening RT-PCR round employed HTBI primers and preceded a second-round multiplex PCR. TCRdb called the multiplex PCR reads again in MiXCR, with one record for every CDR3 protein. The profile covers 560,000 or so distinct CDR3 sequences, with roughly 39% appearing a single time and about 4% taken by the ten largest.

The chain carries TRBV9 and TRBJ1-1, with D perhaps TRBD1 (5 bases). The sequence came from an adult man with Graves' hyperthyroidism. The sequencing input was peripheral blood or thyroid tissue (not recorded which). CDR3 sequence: CASGEGEGGTEAFL. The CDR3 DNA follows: TGTGCCAGCGGCGAAGGGGAGGGTGGTACTGAAGCTTTCCTT.